This TCR beta chain stems from a study of Ad26.COV2.S vaccination and SARS-CoV-2 variants. Study in general: Ad26.COV2.S given intramuscularly, once or twice 56 days apart.

Sequenced by immunoSEQ multiplex PCR; TCRdb stores in-frame clones only, minus some. The data hold 400,000 to 500,000 clones, with roughly 90% observed a single time. Indicated treatment: over 15 received Ad26.COV2.S at low or high dose, single or two shots; about 5 received placebo; per-sample allocation not given. Following the first vaccine or placebo injection, samples were taken on day 63. It was an adult aged 18-55 years in Boston who was the donor. As for this clone: A junction boundary mismatches the germline segment, possibly from a read error.

The specimen comprised peripheral blood, sampled in a trial of Ad26.COV2.S vaccine versus placebo. This clonotype was obtained from a person between 18 and 65 years old who received the Ad26.COV2.S COVID-19 vaccine or a placebo.

The CDR3 here is CARSLAGGGKGPQHF. DNA of the CDR3: TGCGCCCGCAGCTTGGCCGGGGGGGGCAAGGGGCCCCAGCATTTT. This chain connects TRBV5-1 to TRBJ1-5; possibly TRBD1 for D (6 bases). There are 15 residues in the CDR3. Germline V lookup: CDR1 SGHRS, CDR2 YFSETQ.